This is a list of T cell receptor beta chains from one sample in a study of T cells expressing NK-cell markers. TCRdb re-called the 5' RACE reads; one entry per CDR3 protein, DNA not given. In total, the table holds hundreds of thousands of distinct CDR3 sequences. Sequencing was carried out using blood T cells: a sorted CD56 or NKG2C T cell subset, CD4+ or CD8+ T cells, or bulk PBMC T cells (not recorded which). The receptors were sampled from a young man in good health. Both conserved end residues are part of each CDR3.

J: TRBJ2-5; V: TRBV4-1; length: 17; CDR3: CASGRESTGGPRETQYF
J: TRBJ2-1; V: TRBV15; length: 14; CDR3: CATKERGLHNEQFF
J: TRBJ2-1; V: TRBV27; length: 16; CDR3: CASSLSLWGSGHEQFF
J: TRBJ1-5; V: TRBV28; length: 15; CDR3: CASSYSRGLHQPQHF
J: TRBJ2-7; V: TRBV25-1; length: 16; CDR3: CASRVSGTGASYEQYF
J: TRBJ2-4; V: TRBV12-3/TRBV12-4; length: 16; CDR3: CASSFYGALDRNIQYF
J: TRBJ1-6; V: TRBV7-2; length: 15; CDR3: CASSLAQGINSPLHF
J: TRBJ2-4; V: TRBV20-1; length: 14; CDR3: CSARRWGGLGIQYF
J: TRBJ2-7; V: TRBV18; length: 15; CDR3: CASSPEGLGSYEQYF
J: TRBJ1-3; V: TRBV5-1; length: 15; CDR3: CASSSAGSPGNTIYF
J: TRBJ1-4; V: TRBV20-1; length: 14; CDR3: CSARTTAGNEKLFF
J: TRBJ2-6; V: TRBV27; length: 16; CDR3: CASSQQWGSGANVLTF
J: TRBJ1-4; V: TRBV10-3; length: 13; CDR3: CAIRRGRDEKLFF
J: TRBJ2-3; V: TRBV11-2; length: 17; CDR3: CASSLDVPAGESDTQYF
J: TRBJ1-1; V: TRBV29-1; length: 12; CDR3: CSGGLMNTEAFF
J: TRBJ2-2; V: TRBV7-9; length: 12; CDR3: CASSSQAGELFF
J: TRBJ2-1; V: TRBV30; length: 12; CDR3: CAWSWGHYEQFF
J: TRBJ2-2; V: TRBV7-8; length: 16; CDR3: CASSLGLAVNTGELFF
J: TRBJ2-2; V: TRBV20-1; length: 15; CDR3: CSAGSSGRLSGELFF
J: TRBJ2-7; V: TRBV7-9; length: 15; CDR3: CASSLAAGGPHEQYF
J: TRBJ1-3; V: TRBV12-3/TRBV12-4; length: 12; CDR3: CASSLGRDTIYF
J: TRBJ2-2; V: TRBV5-1; length: 18; CDR3: CASSLAYAGSVGTGELFF
J: TRBJ1-1; V: TRBV6-1; length: 13; CDR3: CASSEARGRGAFF
J: TRBJ2-3; V: TRBV12-3/TRBV12-4; length: 16; CDR3: CASSLDSSGSSDTQYF
J: TRBJ1-5; V: TRBV28; length: 16; CDR3: CASSFMGTGGNQPQHF
J: TRBJ2-1; V: TRBV11-2; length: 13; CDR3: CASSPRRTGEQFF